These 19 T cell receptor beta chains came from one sample sequenced in a study of OX40 agonist ivuxolimab in advanced cancers. Assay used: immunoSEQ multiplex PCR; TCRdb lists only in-frame clones, some missing. The profile shows approximately 75,000 clones, around 80% of them singletons. Sequenced here: CD4+ or CD8+ T cells sorted from blood, sampled in a trial of the OX40 agonist ivuxolimab. All receptors come from an adult with an advanced solid tumor such as melanoma, head and neck, liver or kidney cancer.

This clone has only a few counts. The chain links TRBV6-1 to TRBJ1-1; D not certain. The length of the CDR3 is 13 residues. Per germline, CDR1 MNHNS and CDR2 SASEGT. Trimming took 4 bases from V and 6 from J, leaving 12 bases between them. The CDR3 DNA sequence: TGTGCCAGCAGTGTATTCAGGATGGCTGAAGCTTTCTTT. This codes for CASSVFRMAEAFF.

The chain links TRBV5-4 to TRBJ2-3; 11 bases line up with TRBD2. CDR3 size: 16 residues. Germline CDR1 SGHNT, CDR2 YYREEE (reference sequence). With V trimmed by 4 bases and J by 5 bases, 9 bases remained unmatched. In DNA, the CDR3 is TGTGCCAGCAGCCCGACTAGCGGGGCCCTGGTAGATACGCAGTATTTT. It encodes CASSPTSGALVDTQYF. The whole variable domain, filled in from reference TRBV5-4 and TRBJ2-3, reads ETGVTQSPTHLIKTRGQQVTLRCSSQSGHNTVSWYQQALGQGPQFIFQYYREEENGRGNFPPRFSGLQFPNYSSELNVNALELDDSALYLCASSPTSGALVDTQYFGPGTRLTVL.

This chain joins TRBV5-1 and TRBJ2-7; a weak D match, TRBD2 (5 bases). This CDR3 has 15 residues. Trimming took off 4 bases at V and 2 bases at J, with 16 bases between the two ends. Germline V gene data show CDR1 as SGHRS and CDR2 as YFSETQ. The DNA of the CDR3 is TGCGCCAGCAGCGCGACGGCAGGAGGCCCCTACGAGCAGTACTTC. Protein product: CASSATAGGPYEQYF.

V usage is TRBV28 and J usage is TRBJ1-5; tentative D call: TRBD1 (5 bases). Germline V gives CDR1 MDHEN, CDR2 SYDVKM. The CDR3 totals 13 residues. V dropped 2 bases and J dropped 5 bases, with 7 bases sitting between them. The CDR3: CASSLGGDQPQHF. CDR3 nucleotides: TGTGCCAGCAGTTTAGGAGGGGATCAGCCCCAGCATTTT.

This clone was detected only once. The CDR3 nucleotides read TGTGCCAGCAGCTCTAAGGCGGGTGTTATCGAGCAGTACTTC. It codes for CASSSKAGVIEQYF. The chain carries TRBV11-3 and TRBJ2-7; weak D call: TRBD2 (5 bases). The length of the CDR3 is 14 residues. V lost 4 bases to trimming and J lost 6 bases, with 16 bases between them. Germline CDR1 reads SGHNT; CDR2 reads YENEEA.

J is TRBJ2-1 and V is TRBV5-5; 9 positions match TRBD2. V lost 2 bases, J lost 6 bases, and 3 bases stayed unmatched. The CDR3 length is 14 residues. Germline V gene data show CDR1 as SGHKS and CDR2 as YYEKEE (reference sequence). Written as DNA, the CDR3 is TGTGCCAGCAGCTTCGGGACTAGCCCCAATGAGCAGTTCTTC. It codes for CASSFGTSPNEQFF.

The V gene is TRBV5-1, the J gene TRBJ1-5; D possibly corresponds to TRBD1 (5 bases). The CDR3 has 20 residues. V was pared by 7 bases and J by 3 bases, with 32 bases between. Per the germline V gene, CDR1 is SGHRS and CDR2 is YFSETQ. In DNA form, the CDR3 reads TGCGCCAGCCGTAGGGGTGCTACTCGGACGGGAGATTTTCTCAATCAGCCCCAGCATTTT. Its protein product is CASRRGATRTGDFLNQPQHF.

The chain combines TRBV27 with TRBJ1-1; 9 nucleotides match TRBD1. V was pared by 4 bases and J by 6 bases, with 9 bases of the junction left unmatched. The CDR3 is made up of 15 amino acids. Germline V gene lookup returns CDR1 MNHEY and CDR2 SMNVEV (reference sequence). Here the CDR3 reads CASSSTGTGSPEAFF. CDR3 in DNA: TGTGCCAGCAGTTCCACCGGGACAGGGTCCCCTGAAGCTTTCTTT.

CDR3 bases: TGTGCCAGCCAGAGAGGGGGGCAGGGGGCATTCGGCTACACCTTC. This translates into CASQRGGQGAFGYTF. The rearrangement joins TRBV6-5 to TRBJ1-2, with TRBD1 matching over 8 bases. The CDR3 contains 15 residues. From germline, CDR1 is MNHEY and CDR2 SVGAGI. J lost 8 bases, V lost 8 bases, and 16 bases had no gene match.

This chain joins TRBV30 and TRBJ2-3, with a tentative D call TRBD1 (5 bases). The germline gives CDR1 GTSNPN, CDR2 SVGIG (reference sequence). The germline V and J ends were trimmed by 4 bases and 0 bases, with 14 bases remaining between them. CDR3 size: 15 residues. The CDR3 sequence: CAWTRQPESTDTQYF. The CDR3 region has the DNA TGTGCCTGGACGCGACAGCCAGAGAGCACAGATACGCAGTATTTT.

The genes are TRBV5-4 and TRBJ1-2, with no clear D. CDR1 and CDR2 (germline): SGHNT, YYREEE (reference sequence). This CDR3 comprises 13 residues. V was clipped by 5 bases and J by 8 bases, with 16 bases between them. CDR3: CASSRRAASGYTF. In DNA, the CDR3 is TGTGCCAGCAGTAGGAGGGCAGCATCCGGCTACACCTTC.

V gene TRBV7-2 combines with J gene TRBJ2-5; no reliable D call. Germline V CDR1 and CDR2: SGHTA, FQGNSA. The CDR3 contains 13 residues. Trimming removed 5 bases from V and 7 bases from J, with 14 bases in between. CDR3 DNA: TGTGCCAGCAGCCTAGAAGTCTTCGGGACCCAGTACTTC. Translation: CASSLEVFGTQYF.

V gene TRBV11-2 combines with J gene TRBJ1-1; D remains ambiguous. This CDR3 is built from 13 residues. Germline CDR1 is SGHAT and CDR2 is FQNNGV. Trimming removed 1 base from V and 4 bases from J, with 7 bases in between. The CDR3 sequence is CASSLAKGTEAFF. CDR3 nucleotides: TGTGCCAGCAGCTTAGCAAAGGGCACTGAAGCTTTCTTT.

This sequence joins TRBV15 and TRBJ2-3, with a tentative D call TRBD2 (6 bases). CDR3 length equals 16 residues. Germline V lookup: CDR1 LNHNV, CDR2 YYDKDF (reference sequence). The V end was cut by 0 bases, the J end by 6 bases, with 16 bases between. Here the CDR3 reads CATSRDSSGPWDTQYF. CDR3 nucleotide sequence: TGTGCCACCAGCAGAGATAGTAGCGGCCCCTGGGATACGCAGTATTTT. Drawing the rest from reference TRBV15 and TRBJ2-3, the complete variable domain is DAMVIQNPRYQVTQFGKPVTLSCSQTLNHNVMYWYQQKSSQAPKLLFHYYDKDFNNEADTPDNFQSRRPNTSFCFLDIRSPGLGDTAMYLCATSRDSSGPWDTQYFGPGTRLTVL.

The CDR3 DNA reads TGTGCCAGCTCACCACCCCCAGACAGGCAGAATCAGCCCCAGCATTTT. It codes for CASSPPPDRQNQPQHF. V usage is TRBV18 and J usage is TRBJ1-5, with a weak D call TRBD1 (6 bases). Germline V CDR1 and CDR2: KGHSH, LQKENI. The CDR3 consists of 16 residues. Trimming stripped 0 bases from V and 4 bases from J, with 13 bases between.

This sequence joins TRBV7-9 and TRBJ1-1; D call uncertain. The CDR3 covers 14 residues. Germline CDR1 and CDR2: SEHNR and FQNEAQ (reference sequence). V was trimmed by 2 bases and J by 1 base, leaving 8 bases between them. The CDR3 protein is CASSLIRRNTEAFF. The CDR3 nucleotides are TGTGCCAGCAGCTTAATACGACGGAACACTGAAGCTTTCTTT.

The rearrangement links TRBV5-1 to TRBJ1-1; D not resolved. Per germline, CDR1 SGHRS and CDR2 YFSETQ. V lost 2 bases and J 1 base, leaving 6 bases between the germline ends. This CDR3 contains 13 residues. CDR3 residues: CASSFFENTEAFF. CDR3 coding DNA: TGCGCCAGCAGCTTTTTTGAGAACACTGAAGCTTTCTTT.

V gene TRBV10-2 combines with J gene TRBJ2-3; D uncertain. CDR1 and CDR2 from the germline V gene are WSHSY and SAAADI. The V gene lost 3 bases and the J gene lost 6 bases, with 4 bases spanning the gap. The CDR3 consists of 11 residues. CDR3: CASSEIDTQYF. CDR3 nucleotide sequence: TGCGCCAGCAGTGAAATCGATACGCAGTATTTT.

This clone was seen a handful of times. The chain recombines TRBV6-5 with TRBJ1-2, with 8 bases identical to TRBD1. Germline assignment: CDR1 MNHEY and CDR2 SVGAGI. The CDR3 contains 12 residues. V gave up 5 bases and J gave up 14 bases; unmatched junction bases: 10. The CDR3 is CASSADRALSTF. DNA for the CDR3: TGTGCCAGCAGTGCGGACAGGGCCCTCTCAACCTTC.